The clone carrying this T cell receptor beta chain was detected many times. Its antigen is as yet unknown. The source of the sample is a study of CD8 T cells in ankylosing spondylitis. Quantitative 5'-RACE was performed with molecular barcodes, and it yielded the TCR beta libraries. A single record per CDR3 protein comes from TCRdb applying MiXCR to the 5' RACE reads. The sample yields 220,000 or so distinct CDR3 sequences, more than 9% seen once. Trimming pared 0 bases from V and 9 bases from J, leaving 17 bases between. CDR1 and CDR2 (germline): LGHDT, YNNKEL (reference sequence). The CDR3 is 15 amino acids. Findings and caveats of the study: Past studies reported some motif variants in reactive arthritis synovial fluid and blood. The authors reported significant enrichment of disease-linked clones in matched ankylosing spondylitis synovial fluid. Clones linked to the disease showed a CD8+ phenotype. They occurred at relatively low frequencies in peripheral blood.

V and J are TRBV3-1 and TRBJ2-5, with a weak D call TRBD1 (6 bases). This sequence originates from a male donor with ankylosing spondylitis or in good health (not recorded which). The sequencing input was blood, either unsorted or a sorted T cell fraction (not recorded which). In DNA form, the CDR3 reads TGTGCCAGCAGCCAAGATCTGCAGGGGTGGTCTCCCCAGTACTTC. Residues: CASSQDLQGWSPQYF.